The sequence of this TCR beta chain was determined in a study of T-cell memory formation after mild COVID-19 (dated by TCRdb to about 2021). Regarding the complete study: Most TCR sequence clusters were specific to one of the two donors. Longitudinal TCRalpha and TCRbeta repertoire sequencing tracked T-cell clones expanding and contracting after mild COVID-19 in two donors. The cohort comprised two young, previously healthy adult volunteers, one female and one male.

Relative to germline, V is missing 2 bases and J is missing 0 bases, with 2 bases of the junction outside any gene match. From cysteine to phenylalanine, the CDR3 is 15 amino acids long. Only CDR3 DNA remains: 45 bases, in frame from the first base. The germline V gene yields MGHDK for CDR1 and SYGVNS for CDR2. This clonotype has ten or more counts. Its binding antigen is unknown. Base qualities are not provided; no much larger clone lies one nucleotide away. Ficoll-Paque density gradient centrifugation was used to isolate PBMCs. The run used an Illumina NovaSeq 6000. Using 5'RACE with constant-segment primers, TCRalpha and TCRbeta cDNA libraries were constructed, with sample barcodes and unique molecular identifiers added in the process. RNA was extracted from every sample with Trizol reagent. Libraries were amplified in two PCR steps, with a second sample barcode and Illumina TruSeq adapters added in the second step. The libraries were sequenced on an Illumina NovaSeq using 2 x 150 bp paired-end reads. From the authors' description of their analysis: The reads were demultiplexed and collapsed into UMI-guided consensus sequences using migec v1.2.7. With mixcr v2.1.11, UMI consensuses were aligned to TRA and TRB V and J templates and assembled into clonotypes. A clonotype was counted as expanded or contracted only if both edgeR and NoisET called the change significant, with noise models trained on biological replicates. For edgeR calls, the thresholds were a false discovery rate-adjusted p below 0.01 and a log2 fold-change of 1. PCA with hierarchical clustering of max-normalized trajectories of the 1000 most abundant clonotypes was used as exploratory dynamics analysis. Separately sequenced CD4+ and CD8+ repertoires were used to assign the CD4 or CD8 phenotype of responding clones. TCRdb reran the public reads through fastp at Q25 and MiXCR, keeping productive beta chains. Entries are consolidated by CDR3 protein sequence, retaining the most common genes and DNA. TCRdb's processing, not the study's, gives the V and J calls here. The sample records 310,000 or so distinct CDR3 sequences, more than 15% of which are singletons. The top ten hold 22% of the sample.

Overall results and qualifications from the work: The study covered only a couple of mild cases, and larger cohorts including severe cases with pre-infection samples were considered necessary. Clones contracting from day 15 to 85 had balanced CD4/CD8 phenotypes, while a second wave expanding from day 15 to 37 was biased towards CD4+. SARS-CoV-2 specificity was not confirmed for the second-wave clones peaking on day 37. Contracting CD4+ clones were located mainly in the CM and EM memory subsets, whereas CD8+ clones were found to be enriched in EMRA. The detection of some responding clones in pre-infection memory suggests that pre-existing cross-reactive memory T cells joined the SARS-CoV-2 response.

The sequence came from a man between 18 and 35 years old who had mild COVID-19 (a few samples of this study predate the infection). The sample titles of this study are shuffled in the database, so cell type and time point are left out; the donor was told from shared clones. The rearranged chain carries TRBV25-1 and TRBJ2-3; the junction holds 7 bases that match TRBD1. The source material was PBMCs or a T cell subset sorted from them (not recorded which). The bases read TGTGCCAGCAGTGAAAAGGACAGGAGCACAGATACGCAGTATTTT. Its translation reads: CASSEKDRSTDTQYF.